This T cell receptor beta chain was found in a study of T cells in women clearing cervical HPV infection. Findings of the study overall: Unknown T-cell numbers per sample may underlie the richness differences.

Comments on this clone: The antigen remains undetermined. The DNA ends 3 residues before the CDR3 does, and the rest of the CDR3 is filled in from the germline J gene.

Germline lookup yields CDR1 ENHRY and CDR2 SYGVKD. V was clipped by 4 bases and J by 7 bases, with 19 bases between them. The CDR3 is made up of 15 amino acids. The data were produced by immunoSEQ multiplex PCR, yet TCRdb's version contains in-frame clones alone and is incomplete. Recorded for this sample: tens of thousands of clones. Sequencing input: blood buffy coat. The receptor's source is a woman aged 18 to 75 with a cervical HPV16 infection that either progressed to CIN3+ or cleared (not recorded which). This rearrangement joins TRBV10-3 to TRBJ2-5, with D possibly matching TRBD2 (7 bases). CDR3 sequence reads: CAISVSGQPGGTQYF. The sequenced CDR3 bases are TGTGCCATCAGTGTCTCCGGACAGCCGGGGGGGACC.